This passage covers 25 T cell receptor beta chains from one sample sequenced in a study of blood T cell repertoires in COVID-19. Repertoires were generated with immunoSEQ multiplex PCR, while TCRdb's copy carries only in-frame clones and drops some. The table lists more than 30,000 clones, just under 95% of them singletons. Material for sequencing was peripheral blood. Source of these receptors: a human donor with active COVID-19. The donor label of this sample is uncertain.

The CDR3 loop is CASSYSSYEQYF. For the CDR3, the DNA is TGTGCCAGCAGTTATTCTTCCTACGAGCAGTACTTC. The rearrangement links TRBV5-6 to TRBJ2-7; D remains unclear. Germline V CDR1 and CDR2: SGHDT, YYEEEE. V dropped 5 bases and J dropped 1 base, with 7 bases sitting between them. CDR3 size: 12 residues.

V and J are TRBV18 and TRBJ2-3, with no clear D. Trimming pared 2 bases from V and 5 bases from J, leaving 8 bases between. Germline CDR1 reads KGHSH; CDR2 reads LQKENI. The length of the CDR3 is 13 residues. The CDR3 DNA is TGTGCCAGCTCACCAGTAATCGGAGATACGCAGTATTTT. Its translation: CASSPVIGDTQYF.

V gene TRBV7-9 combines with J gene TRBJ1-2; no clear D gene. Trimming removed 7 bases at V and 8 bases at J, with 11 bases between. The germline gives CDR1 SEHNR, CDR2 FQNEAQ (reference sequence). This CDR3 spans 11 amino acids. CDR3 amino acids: CASKRAMGYTF. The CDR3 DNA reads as TGTGCCAGCAAGCGAGCTATGGGCTACACCTTC. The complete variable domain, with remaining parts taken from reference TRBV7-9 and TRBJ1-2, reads DTGVSQNPRHKITKRGQNVTFRCDPISEHNRLYWYRQTLGQGPEFLTYFQNEAQLEKSRLLSDRFSAERPKGSFSTLEIQRTEQGDSAMYLCASKRAMGYTFGSGTRLTVV.

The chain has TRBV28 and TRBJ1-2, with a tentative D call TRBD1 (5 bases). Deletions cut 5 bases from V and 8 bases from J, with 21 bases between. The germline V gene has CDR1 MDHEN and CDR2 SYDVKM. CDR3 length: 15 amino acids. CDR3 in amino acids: CASSDTRSGGLGYTF. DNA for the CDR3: TGTGCCAGCAGTGATACAAGGTCCGGGGGGTTAGGCTACACCTTC.

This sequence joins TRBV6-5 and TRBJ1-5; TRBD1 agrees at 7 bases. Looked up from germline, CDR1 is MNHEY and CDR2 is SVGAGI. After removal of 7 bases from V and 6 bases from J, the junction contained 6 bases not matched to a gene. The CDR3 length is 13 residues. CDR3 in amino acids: CASTQGGTQPQHF. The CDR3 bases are TGTGCCAGCACCCAGGGGGGCACTCAGCCCCAGCATTTT.

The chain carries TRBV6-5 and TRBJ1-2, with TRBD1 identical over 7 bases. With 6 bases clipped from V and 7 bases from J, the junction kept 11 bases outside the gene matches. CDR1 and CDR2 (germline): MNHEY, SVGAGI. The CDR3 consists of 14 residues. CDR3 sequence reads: CASSVDTGVGGYTF. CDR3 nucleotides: TGTGCCAGCAGCGTAGATACAGGGGTCGGTGGCTACACCTTC.

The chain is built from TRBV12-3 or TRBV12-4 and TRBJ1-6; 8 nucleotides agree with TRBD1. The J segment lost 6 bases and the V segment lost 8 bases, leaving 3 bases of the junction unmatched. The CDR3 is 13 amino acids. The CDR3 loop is CASVTGANSPLHF. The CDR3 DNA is TGTGCCAGCGTGACAGGGGCTAATTCACCCCTCCACTTT.

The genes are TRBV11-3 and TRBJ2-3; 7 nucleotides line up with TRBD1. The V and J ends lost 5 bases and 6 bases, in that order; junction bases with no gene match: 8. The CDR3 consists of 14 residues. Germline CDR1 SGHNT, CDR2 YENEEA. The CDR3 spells CASSRTGVSDTQYF. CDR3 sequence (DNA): TGTGCCAGCAGCCGTACAGGGGTGAGCGATACGCAGTATTTT.

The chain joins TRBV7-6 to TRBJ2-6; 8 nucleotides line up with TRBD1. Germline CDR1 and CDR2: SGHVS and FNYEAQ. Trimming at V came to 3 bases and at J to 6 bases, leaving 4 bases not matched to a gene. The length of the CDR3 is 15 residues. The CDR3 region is CASSFQGAMANVLTF. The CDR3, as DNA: TGTGCCAGCAGCTTCCAGGGGGCTATGGCCAACGTCCTGACTTTC.

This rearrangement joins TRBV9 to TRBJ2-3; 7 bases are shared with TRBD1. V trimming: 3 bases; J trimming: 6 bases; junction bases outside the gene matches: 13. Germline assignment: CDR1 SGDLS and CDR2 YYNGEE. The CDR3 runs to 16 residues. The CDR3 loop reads CASSADRVSRLDTQYF. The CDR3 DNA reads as TGTGCCAGCAGCGCCGACAGGGTGAGTCGGTTGGATACGCAGTATTTT. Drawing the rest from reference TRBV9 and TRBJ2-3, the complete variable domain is DSGVTQTPKHLITATGQRVTLRCSPRSGDLSVYWYQQSLDQGLQFLIQYYNGEERAKGNILERFSAQQFPDLHSELNLSSLELGDSALYFCASSADRVSRLDTQYFGPGTRLTVL.

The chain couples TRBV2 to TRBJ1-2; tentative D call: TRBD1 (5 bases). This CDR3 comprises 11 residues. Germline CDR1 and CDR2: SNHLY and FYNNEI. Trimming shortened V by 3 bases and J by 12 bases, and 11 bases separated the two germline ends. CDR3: CASSDIRGHTF. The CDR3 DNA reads TGTGCCAGCAGTGATATTAGGGGTCACACCTTC.

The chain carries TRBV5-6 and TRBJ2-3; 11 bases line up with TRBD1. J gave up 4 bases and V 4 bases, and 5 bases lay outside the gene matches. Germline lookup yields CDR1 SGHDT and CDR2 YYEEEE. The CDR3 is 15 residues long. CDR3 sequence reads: CASSPDRGLSDTQYF. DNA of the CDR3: TGTGCCAGCAGCCCGGACAGGGGGCTTTCAGATACGCAGTATTTT.

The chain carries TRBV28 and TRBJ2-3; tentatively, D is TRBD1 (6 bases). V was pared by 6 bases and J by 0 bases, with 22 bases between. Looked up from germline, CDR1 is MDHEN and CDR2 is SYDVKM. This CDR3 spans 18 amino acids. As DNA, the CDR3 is TGTGCCAGCAGGGGGATGCGCCTACAGGGCGTTAGCACAGATACGCAGTATTTT. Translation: CASRGMRLQGVSTDTQYF.

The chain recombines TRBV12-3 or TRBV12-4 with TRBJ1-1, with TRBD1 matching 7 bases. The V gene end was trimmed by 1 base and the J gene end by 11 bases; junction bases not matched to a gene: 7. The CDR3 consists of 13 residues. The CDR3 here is CASSLGAGGSAFF. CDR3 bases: TGTGCCAGCAGTTTAGGAGCAGGGGGGAGCGCTTTCTTT.

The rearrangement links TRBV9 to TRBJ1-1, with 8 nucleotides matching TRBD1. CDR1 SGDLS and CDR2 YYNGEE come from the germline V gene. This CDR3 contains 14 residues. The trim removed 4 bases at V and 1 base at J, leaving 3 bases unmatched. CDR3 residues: CASSTGQGNTEAFF. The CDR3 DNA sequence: TGTGCCAGCAGCACCGGACAGGGGAACACTGAAGCTTTCTTT.

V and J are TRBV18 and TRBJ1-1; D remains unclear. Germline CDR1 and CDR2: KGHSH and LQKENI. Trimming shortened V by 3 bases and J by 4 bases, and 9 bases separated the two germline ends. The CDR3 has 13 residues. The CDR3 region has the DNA TGTGCCAGCTCACCGCAGGTGACCACTGAAGCTTTCTTT. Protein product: CASSPQVTTEAFF.

CDR3 DNA sequence: TGTGCCAGCAACCCTAGGGGGAAGGGAGAAGAGACCCAGTACTTC. Its translation: CASNPRGKGEETQYF. V gene TRBV28 combines with J gene TRBJ2-5, with TRBD1 as a possible D gene (6 bases). The CDR3 totals 15 residues. Germline CDR1 reads MDHEN; CDR2 reads SYDVKM. V gave up 7 bases and J gave up 3 bases, with 18 bases separating them. Drawing the rest from reference TRBV28 and TRBJ2-5, the complete variable domain is DVKVTQSSRYLVKRTGEKVFLECVQDMDHENMFWYRQDPGLGLRLIYFSYDVKMKEKGDIPEGYSVSREKKERFSLILESASTNQTSMYLCASNPRGKGEETQYFGPGTRLLVL.

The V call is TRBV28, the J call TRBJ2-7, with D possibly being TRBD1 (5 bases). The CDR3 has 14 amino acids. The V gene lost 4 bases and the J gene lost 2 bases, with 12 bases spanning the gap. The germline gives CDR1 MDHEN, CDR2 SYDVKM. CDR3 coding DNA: TGTGCCAGCAGTTCAGGGTCCATCCCCTACGAGCAGTACTTC. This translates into CASSSGSIPYEQYF.

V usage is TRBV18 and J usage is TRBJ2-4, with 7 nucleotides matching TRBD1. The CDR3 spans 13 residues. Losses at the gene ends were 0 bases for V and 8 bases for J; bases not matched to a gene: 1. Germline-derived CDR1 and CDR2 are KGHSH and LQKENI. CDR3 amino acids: CASSPPQGDIQYF. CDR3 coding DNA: TGTGCCAGCTCACCACCGCAGGGGGACATTCAGTACTTC. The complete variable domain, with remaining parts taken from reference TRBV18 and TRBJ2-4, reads NAGVMQNPRHLVRRRGQEARLRCSPMKGHSHVYWYRQLPEEGLKFMVYLQKENIIDESGMPKERFSAEFPKEGPSILRIQQVVRGDSAAYFCASSPPQGDIQYFGAGTRLSVL.

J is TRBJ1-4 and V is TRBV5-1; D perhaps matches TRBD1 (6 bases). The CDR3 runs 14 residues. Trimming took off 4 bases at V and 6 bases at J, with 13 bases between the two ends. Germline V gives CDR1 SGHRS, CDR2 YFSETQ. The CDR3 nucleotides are TGCGCCAGCAGCCAGGGGCAGGGGCATGAAAAACTGTTTTTT. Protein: CASSQGQGHEKLFF.

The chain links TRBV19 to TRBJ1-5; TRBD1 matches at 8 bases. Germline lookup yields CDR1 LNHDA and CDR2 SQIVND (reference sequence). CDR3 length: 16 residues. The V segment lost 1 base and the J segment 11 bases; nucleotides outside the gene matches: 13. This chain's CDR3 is CASSIGEGQGVRTQHF. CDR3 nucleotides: TGTGCCAGTAGTATAGGAGAAGGACAGGGAGTACGGACCCAGCATTTT.

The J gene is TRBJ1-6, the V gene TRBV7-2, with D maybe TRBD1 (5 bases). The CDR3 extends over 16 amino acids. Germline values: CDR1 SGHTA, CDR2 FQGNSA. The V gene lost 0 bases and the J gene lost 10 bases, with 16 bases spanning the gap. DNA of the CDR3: TGTGCCAGCAGCTTAGCGCGGGGGGGACCTACATCACCCCTCCACTTT. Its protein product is CASSLARGGPTSPLHF.

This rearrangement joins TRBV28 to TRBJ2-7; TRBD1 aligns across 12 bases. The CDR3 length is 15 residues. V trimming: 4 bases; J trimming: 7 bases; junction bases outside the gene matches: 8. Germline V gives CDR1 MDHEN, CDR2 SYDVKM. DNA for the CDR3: TGTGCCAGCAGTTCCCCGGGACAGGGGGCGAGAGAGCAGTACTTC. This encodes CASSSPGQGAREQYF. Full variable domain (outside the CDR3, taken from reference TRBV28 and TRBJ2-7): DVKVTQSSRYLVKRTGEKVFLECVQDMDHENMFWYRQDPGLGLRLIYFSYDVKMKEKGDIPEGYSVSREKKERFSLILESASTNQTSMYLCASSSPGQGAREQYFGPGTRLTVT.

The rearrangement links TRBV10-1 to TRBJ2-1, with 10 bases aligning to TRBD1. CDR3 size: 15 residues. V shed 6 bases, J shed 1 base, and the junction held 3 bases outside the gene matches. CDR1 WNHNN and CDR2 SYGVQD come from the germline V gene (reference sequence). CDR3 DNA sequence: TGCGCCAGCAGCCCGGACAGGGGGTCCTACAATGAGCAGTTCTTC. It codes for CASSPDRGSYNEQFF.

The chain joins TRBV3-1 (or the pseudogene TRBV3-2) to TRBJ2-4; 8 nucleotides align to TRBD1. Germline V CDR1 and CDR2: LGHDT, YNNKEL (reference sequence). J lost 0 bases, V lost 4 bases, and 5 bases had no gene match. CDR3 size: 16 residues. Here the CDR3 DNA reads TGTGCCAGCAGCCCCTTACAGGGGGTAGCCAAAAACATTCAGTACTTC. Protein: CASSPLQGVAKNIQYF.